This TCR beta chain is from a study of T cells in Graves' hyperthyroidism and ophthalmopathy. The CDR3 is 15 amino acids. V was trimmed by 7 bases and J by 3 bases, leaving 13 bases between them. CDR1 MNHEY and CDR2 SMNVEV come from the germline V gene (reference sequence). This clonotype was found many times. Amplification targeted TCR beta CDR3 regions from RNA transcripts. A first-round RT-PCR of the TCR CDR3 used the HTBI primer set. A single record per CDR3 protein comes from TCRdb applying MiXCR to the multiplex PCR reads. The sample has 610,000 or so distinct CDR3 sequences, under 60% seen once.

The material sequenced was peripheral blood or thyroid tissue (not recorded which). The TCR comes from a woman aged 18-30 years with Graves' hyperthyroidism. The chain couples TRBV27 to TRBJ1-6; the D gene is possibly TRBD1 (6 bases). CDR3 amino acids: CASNTGQNYNSPLHF. The CDR3, as DNA: TGTGCCAGCAACACTGGACAGAACTATAATTCACCCCTCCACTTT.